The 28 T cell receptor beta chains in this list originate from one sample, sequenced in a study of CD8 T cells in ankylosing spondylitis. Study-level findings and limits: A TCR beta motif of fewer than ten highly homologous variants seemed to mark ankylosing spondylitis blood.

TCRdb independently ran MiXCR on the 5' RACE reads; one entry per CDR3 protein. The top ten hold around 6.8% of the sample, which has about 540,000 distinct CDR3 sequences, approximately 11% seen once. Their recognized antigens are unknown. Input material: blood, either unsorted or a sorted T cell fraction (not recorded which). Receptors were obtained from a male donor with ankylosing spondylitis.

CDR3 protein: CASLAGVGAYTQYF. For the CDR3, the DNA is TGTGCCAGCCTAGCAGGGGTAGGGGCTTATACGCAGTATTTT. The chain combines TRBV2 with TRBJ2-3, with a possible D match to TRBD1 (6 bases). Germline-derived CDR1 and CDR2 are SNHLY and FYNNEI. The CDR3 has 14 residues. Deletions cut 8 bases from V and 7 bases from J, with 19 bases between. The whole variable domain, remainder taken from reference TRBV2 and TRBJ2-3, is EPEVTQTPSHQVTQMGQEVILRCVPISNHLYFYWYRQILGQKVEFLVSFYNNEISEKSEIFDDQFSVERPDGSNFTLKIRSTKLEDSAMYFCASLAGVGAYTQYFGPGTRLTVL.

This clonotype occurred a few times. J is TRBJ2-1 and V is TRBV27; no firm D call. In germline, CDR1 is MNHEY, CDR2 SMNVEV (reference sequence). The germline V and J ends were trimmed by 2 bases and 3 bases, with 11 bases remaining between them. The CDR3 runs to 15 residues. CDR3 bases: TGTGCCAGCAGTTTAGTTAGTAAGGGCTACAATGAGCAGTTCTTC. Translated: CASSLVSKGYNEQFF.

This sequence joins TRBV5-1 and TRBJ2-5; 11 nucleotides match TRBD2. The CDR3 has 14 residues. After removal of 8 bases from V and 3 bases from J, the junction contained 6 bases not matched to a gene. Germline V gene data show CDR1 as SGHRS and CDR2 as YFSETQ. The DNA of the CDR3 is TGCGCCAGTGGGACTAGCGGAGCCAAAGAGACCCAGTACTTC. Its protein is CASGTSGAKETQYF. The full variable domain, with the rest looked up from reference TRBV5-1 and TRBJ2-5, is KAGVTQTPRYLIKTRGQQVTLSCSPISGHRSVSWYQQTPGQGLQFLFEYFSETQRNKGNFPGRFSGRQFSNSRSEMNVSTLELGDSALYLCASGTSGAKETQYFGPGTRLLVL.

The table lists this clonotype with many counts. The V gene is TRBV12-3 or TRBV12-4, the J gene TRBJ1-1; tentatively, D is TRBD1 (6 bases). V dropped 7 bases and J dropped 1 base, with 13 bases sitting between them. The CDR3 consists of 14 residues. The CDR3: CASTSGHANTEAFF. The CDR3 bases are TGTGCCAGCACCTCGGGACACGCGAACACTGAAGCTTTCTTT.

This clonotype occurred a few times. V usage is TRBV7-2 and J usage is TRBJ2-1, with D perhaps being TRBD1 or TRBD2 (7 bases each). Germline loops: CDR1 SGHTA, CDR2 FQGNSA. The CDR3 totals 14 residues. Trimming took off 5 bases at V and 9 bases at J, with 17 bases between the two ends. The CDR3 DNA follows: TGTGCCAGCAGCCCCGGAGGGAGGGGGCTTGAGCAGTTCTTC. Residues: CASSPGGRGLEQFF.

This clonotype turned up a few times. This chain links TRBV24-1 with TRBJ2-5; D gene uncertain. From germline, CDR1 is KGHDR and CDR2 SFDVKD. The CDR3 runs 12 residues. Between the trimmed V and J ends, which lost 4 bases and 7 bases, there was a span of 9 bases. CDR3 sequence (DNA): TGTGCCACCAGTGAATCGATCGGGACCCAGTACTTC. This gives the protein CATSESIGTQYF.

V and J are TRBV7-9 and TRBJ2-5; perhaps TRBD2 as D (5 bases). CDR3 length: 17 residues. V dropped 3 bases and J dropped 2 bases, with 19 bases sitting between them. In germline, CDR1 is SEHNR, CDR2 FQNEAQ (reference sequence). As DNA, the CDR3 is TGTGCCAGCAGCTTGTCTGCGGACGGAAGGGAGCAAGAGACCCAGTACTTC. Residues: CASSLSADGREQETQYF.

This clonotype has more than one count but fewer than ten. V usage is TRBV7-2 and J usage is TRBJ2-3; weak D call: TRBD2 (6 bases). The CDR3 has 16 residues. Germline assignment: CDR1 SGHTA and CDR2 FQGNSA. Trimming shortened V by 5 bases and J by 2 bases, and 17 bases separated the two germline ends. The CDR3 region is CASSHGSSAITDTQYF. In nucleotides, the CDR3 is TGTGCCAGCAGCCACGGGTCTAGCGCTATCACAGATACGCAGTATTTT.

The chain carries TRBV20-1 and TRBJ2-7; 11 bases match TRBD2. V lost 5 bases and J lost 0; bases outside the gene matches: 6. The CDR3 covers 15 residues. From germline, CDR1 is DFQATT and CDR2 SNEGSKA (reference sequence). CDR3 residues: CSALLGTSGSYEQYV. In nucleotides, the CDR3 is TGCAGTGCTTTACTTGGGACTAGCGGCTCCTACGAGCAGTACGTC.

This clonotype showed up just a few times. This chain joins TRBV29-1 and TRBJ2-6, with 9 bases aligning to TRBD2. The CDR3 length is 16 residues. Looked up from germline, CDR1 is SQVTM and CDR2 is ANQGSEA. V shed 0 bases and J 3 bases; nucleotides not matched to a gene: 3. CDR3 region: CSVEDSGSGGANVLTF. As DNA, the CDR3 is TGCAGCGTTGAAGATAGCGGGAGCGGTGGGGCCAACGTCCTGACTTTC.

The genes are TRBV6-1 and TRBJ1-2; 9 bases are a match to TRBD1. Unmatched junction bases numbered 6, after V lost 5 bases and J lost 5 bases. This CDR3 region has 14 residues. The germline V gene encodes CDR1 MNHNS and CDR2 SASEGT. The CDR3 bases are TGTGCCAGCAGTCCACAGGGGGCGTTTTATGGCTACACCTTC. Its translation: CASSPQGAFYGYTF.

This clonotype was observed many times. V and J are TRBV5-1 and TRBJ2-2; D remains unclear. The ends were cut back, 0 bases at V and 6 bases at J, with 12 bases in the middle. CDR1 is SGHRS and CDR2 is YFSETQ in the germline V gene. CDR3 length: 15 residues. In nucleotides, the CDR3 is TGCGCCAGCAGCTTGGATGCTAGGCAATCCGGGGAGCTGTTTTTT. Translation: CASSLDARQSGELFF.

This clonotype was detected once. The chain recombines TRBV11-3 with TRBJ2-2; TRBD1 might be the D (5 bases). The V end lost 3 bases, the J end lost 5 bases, and 10 bases lay between the germline ends. This CDR3 is built from 14 residues. Germline-derived CDR1 and CDR2 are SGHNT and YENEEA. The CDR3 loop reads CASSFDSPTGELFF. The CDR3 bases are TGTGCCAGCAGCTTTGACAGTCCTACCGGGGAGCTGTTTTTT.

The chain has TRBV30 and TRBJ2-7; D could derive from TRBD1 or TRBD2 (5 bases each). CDR3 size: 11 residues. Germline lookup yields CDR1 GTSNPN and CDR2 SVGIG (reference sequence). Trimming shortened V by 7 bases and J by 1 base, and 8 bases separated the two germline ends. The CDR3 sequence: CASGLSYEQYF. The DNA of the CDR3 is TGTGCCTCGGGGCTATCCTACGAGCAGTACTTC. The whole variable domain, remainder taken from reference TRBV30 and TRBJ2-7, is SQTIHQWPATLVQPVGSPLSLECTVEGTSNPNLYWYRQAAGRGLQLLFYSVGIGQISSEVPQNLSASRPQDRQFILSSKKLLLSDSGFYLCASGLSYEQYFGPGTRLTVT.

This clonotype appeared many times. The chain joins TRBV7-8 to TRBJ2-1, with D tentatively TRBD1 (5 bases). CDR1 is SGHVS and CDR2 is FQNEAQ in the germline V gene. CDR3 length equals 17 residues. Trimming left V 1 base short and J 7 bases short, with 20 bases between. CDR3 region: CASSLGRLGRGENEQFF. The CDR3 bases are TGTGCCAGCAGCTTAGGGCGGTTGGGAAGGGGTGAGAATGAGCAGTTCTTC.

The table lists this clonotype with a few counts. V is TRBV20-1 and J is TRBJ2-1; perhaps TRBD1 as D (6 bases). Trimming took 3 bases from V and 0 from J, leaving 18 bases between them. The CDR3 has 17 amino acids. From germline, CDR1 is DFQATT and CDR2 SNEGSKA (reference sequence). Here the CDR3 DNA reads TGCAGTGCTAGCGGTCAGGGGTTACTAGGCTCCTACAATGAGCAGTTCTTC. This codes for CSASGQGLLGSYNEQFF.

This sequence joins TRBV29-1 and TRBJ2-1; 9 bases line up with TRBD1. V shed 6 bases, J shed 3 bases, and the junction held 6 bases outside the gene matches. The CDR3 runs 14 residues. The V gene's germline CDR1 is SQVTM and CDR2 ANQGSEA. Written as DNA, the CDR3 is TGCAGCGTGAACGGACAGGGGAACTACAATGAGCAGTTCTTC. The encoded protein is CSVNGQGNYNEQFF.

The CDR3 DNA is TGTGCCAGCAGTGTAATAGCGTCGAACACCGGGGAGCTGTTTTTT. As protein: CASSVIASNTGELFF. This chain joins TRBV2 and TRBJ2-2; TRBD2 is a possible D gene (5 bases). V was trimmed by 4 bases and J by 0 bases, leaving 9 bases between them. CDR3 length: 15 residues. The germline gives CDR1 SNHLY, CDR2 FYNNEI.

The chain couples TRBV20-1 to TRBJ2-7; D may be TRBD2 (5 bases). The V and J ends lost 6 bases and 5 bases respectively, with 14 bases between them. Germline V gene data show CDR1 as DFQATT and CDR2 as SNEGSKA (reference sequence). The CDR3 runs to 12 residues. The CDR3 DNA sequence: TGCAGTGCCCCCTCGAGGGTCCACGAGCAGTACTTC. Encoded protein: CSAPSRVHEQYF.

The chain recombines TRBV5-1 with TRBJ1-1; D remains unclear. The V end was cut by 4 bases, the J end by 3 bases, with 10 bases between. Germline V lookup: CDR1 SGHRS, CDR2 YFSETQ. This CDR3 comprises 13 residues. CDR3 sequence reads: CASSLSSDTEAFF. CDR3 sequence (DNA): TGCGCCAGCAGCCTATCTTCGGACACTGAAGCTTTCTTT.

At least ten counts were recorded for this clonotype. The rearrangement joins TRBV5-1 to TRBJ2-3; D is uncertain. The CDR3 has 12 residues. Looked up from germline, CDR1 is SGHRS and CDR2 is YFSETQ. V lost 4 bases and J lost 5, with 8 bases in between. This CDR3 is CASSAIGDTQYF. CDR3 sequence (DNA): TGCGCCAGCAGCGCAATAGGAGATACGCAGTATTTT.

This clonotype was recorded only once. This sequence joins TRBV19 and TRBJ2-2; D may match TRBD1 or TRBD2 (5 bases each). In germline, CDR1 is LNHDA, CDR2 SQIVND (reference sequence). The V end lost 4 bases, the J end lost 1 base, and 10 bases lay between the germline ends. The CDR3 is made up of 15 amino acids. The CDR3 DNA sequence: TGTGCCAGTAGTACCGGGACGGTGAACACCGGGGAGCTGTTTTTT. Translation: CASSTGTVNTGELFF.

This clonotype was seen more than once but under ten times. This sequence joins TRBV6-6 and TRBJ2-5, with D possibly TRBD1 on 6 matching bases. CDR1 is MNHNY and CDR2 is SVGAGI in the germline V gene (reference sequence). V lost 0 bases and J lost 10, with 9 bases in between. The CDR3 length is 12 residues. CDR3 loop: CASSYSRDNQYF. As DNA, the CDR3 is TGTGCCAGCAGTTACTCGAGGGACAACCAGTACTTC.

The sample holds a few counts of this clonotype. The V and J genes are TRBV5-1 and TRBJ1-4; 10 bases match TRBD1. CDR1 is SGHRS, CDR2 YFSETQ, per germline. With V trimmed by 4 bases and J by 5 bases, 20 bases remained unmatched. CDR3 size: 20 residues. CDR3 loop: CASSRQGAADGTHPNEKLFF. The DNA for the CDR3 is TGCGCCAGCAGCCGACAGGGGGCGGCGGATGGAACGCACCCAAATGAAAAACTGTTTTTT.

V is TRBV13 and J is TRBJ2-3; D is ambiguous. Per the germline V gene, CDR1 is PRHDT and CDR2 is FYEKMQ (reference sequence). Trimming removed 10 bases from V and 1 base from J, with 12 bases in between. This CDR3 region has 13 residues. This CDR3 reads CATLEGGTDTQYF. CDR3 coding DNA: TGTGCCACCTTGGAAGGTGGCACAGATACGCAGTATTTT.

V is TRBV5-6 and J is TRBJ2-1; D ambiguous. Looked up from germline, CDR1 is SGHDT and CDR2 is YYEEEE. V lost 1 base and J lost 0, with 5 bases in between. The CDR3 is 14 amino acids. The CDR3: CASSLTHSYNEQFF. CDR3 DNA: TGTGCCAGCAGCTTGACCCACTCCTACAATGAGCAGTTCTTC.

Regarding this clonotype: A much larger clone differs from this one at a single base, so this may be a read error. V usage is TRBV5-1 and J usage is TRBJ2-1; 13 bases are a match to TRBD2. The V gene end was trimmed by 0 bases and the J gene end by 3 bases; junction bases not matched to a gene: 6. Germline CDR1 reads SGHRS; CDR2 reads YFSETQ. This CDR3 has 18 residues. The CDR3 nucleotides read TGCGCCAGCAGCTTGGGCTTTACTAGCGGGAGGGACTACAATGAGCAGTTCTTC. Translation gives CASSLGFTSGRDYNEQFF. Full variable domain (remainder filled in from reference TRBV5-1 and TRBJ2-1): KAGVTQTPRYLIKTRGQQVTLSCSPISGHRSVSWYQQTPGQGLQFLFEYFSETQRNKGNFPGRFSGRQFSNSRSEMNVSTLELGDSALYLCASSLGFTSGRDYNEQFFGPGTRLTVL.

This clonotype has just a few counts. V gene TRBV9 combines with J gene TRBJ2-1, with 9 positions matching TRBD2. The germline gives CDR1 SGDLS, CDR2 YYNGEE. This CDR3 spans 16 amino acids. Trimming at V came to 3 bases and at J to 2 bases, leaving 6 bases not matched to a gene. For the CDR3, the DNA is TGTGCCAGCAGCGAACAACCTAGCGGGACCTACAATGAGCAGTTCTTC. It yields the protein CASSEQPSGTYNEQFF.